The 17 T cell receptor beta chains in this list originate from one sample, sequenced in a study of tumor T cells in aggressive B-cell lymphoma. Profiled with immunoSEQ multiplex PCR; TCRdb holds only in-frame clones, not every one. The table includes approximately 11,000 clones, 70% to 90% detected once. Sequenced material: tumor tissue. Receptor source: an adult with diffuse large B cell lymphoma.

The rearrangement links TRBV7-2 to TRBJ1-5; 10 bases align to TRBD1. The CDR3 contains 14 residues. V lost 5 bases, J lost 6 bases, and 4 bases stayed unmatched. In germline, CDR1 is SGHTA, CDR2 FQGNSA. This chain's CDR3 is CASSPDRGLQPQHF. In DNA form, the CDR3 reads TGTGCCAGCAGCCCTGACAGGGGGCTTCAGCCCCAGCATTTT.

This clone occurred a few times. This CDR3 reads CASSRGRSYEQYF. The CDR3 coding sequence is TGTGCCAGCAGTCGCGGGAGGTCTTACGAGCAGTACTTC. V is TRBV25-1 and J is TRBJ2-7, with 8 bases identical to TRBD2. The ends lost 5 bases at V and 4 bases at J; junction bases unmatched: 4. Germline CDR1 and CDR2: MGHDK and SYGVNS. The CDR3 runs to 13 residues.

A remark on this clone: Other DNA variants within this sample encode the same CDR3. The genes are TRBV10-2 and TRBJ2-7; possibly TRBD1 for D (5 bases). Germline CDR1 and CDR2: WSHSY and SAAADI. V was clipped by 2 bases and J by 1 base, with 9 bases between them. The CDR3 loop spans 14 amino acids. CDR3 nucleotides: TGCGCCAGCAGTGAGGATAGGGGTTCCTACGAGCAGTACTTC. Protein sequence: CASSEDRGSYEQYF.

The CDR3 DNA sequence: TGTGCCAGGCAGGGGGCGGGAGAGGGGAATGGCTACACCTTC. Translation gives CARQGAGEGNGYTF. The chain combines TRBV2 with TRBJ1-2; 8 positions agree with TRBD1. Losses at the gene ends were 9 bases for V and 6 bases for J; bases not matched to a gene: 12. The CDR3 is 14 amino acids. Germline assignment: CDR1 SNHLY and CDR2 FYNNEI.

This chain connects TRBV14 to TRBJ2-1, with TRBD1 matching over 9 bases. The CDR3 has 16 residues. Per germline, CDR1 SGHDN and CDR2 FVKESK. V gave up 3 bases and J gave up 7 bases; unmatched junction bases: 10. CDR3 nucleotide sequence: TGTGCCAGCAGCCACGTTGTAGGGACAGGGAGGAATGAGCAGTTCTTC. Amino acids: CASSHVVGTGRNEQFF.

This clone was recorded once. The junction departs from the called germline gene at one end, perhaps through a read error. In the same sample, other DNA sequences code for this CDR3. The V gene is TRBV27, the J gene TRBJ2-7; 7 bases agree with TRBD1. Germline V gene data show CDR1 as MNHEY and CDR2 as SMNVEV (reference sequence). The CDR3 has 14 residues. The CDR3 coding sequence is TGTGCCAGCAGTTTCGGGACAGCCTCCTTCGAGCAGTACTTC. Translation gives CASSFGTASFEQYF.

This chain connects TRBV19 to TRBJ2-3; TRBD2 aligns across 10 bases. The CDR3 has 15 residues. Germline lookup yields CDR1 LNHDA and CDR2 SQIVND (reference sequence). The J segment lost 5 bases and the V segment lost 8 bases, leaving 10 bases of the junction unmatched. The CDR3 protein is CASGAVAGGKDTQYF. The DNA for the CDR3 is TGTGCCAGTGGAGCGGTAGCGGGAGGAAAAGATACGCAGTATTTT. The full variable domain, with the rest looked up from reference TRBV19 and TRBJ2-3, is DGGITQSPKYLFRKEGQNVTLSCEQNLNHDAMYWYRQDPGQGLRLIYYSQIVNDFQKGDIAEGYSVSREKKESFPLTVTSAQKNPTAFYLCASGAVAGGKDTQYFGPGTRLTVL.

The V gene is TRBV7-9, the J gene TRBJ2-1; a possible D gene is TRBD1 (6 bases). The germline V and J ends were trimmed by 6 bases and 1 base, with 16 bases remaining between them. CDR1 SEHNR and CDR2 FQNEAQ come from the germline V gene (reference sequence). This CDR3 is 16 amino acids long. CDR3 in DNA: TGTGCCAGCAGTAATACAGGGCCGGCGTCCTACAATGAGCAGTTCTTC. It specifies CASSNTGPASYNEQFF.

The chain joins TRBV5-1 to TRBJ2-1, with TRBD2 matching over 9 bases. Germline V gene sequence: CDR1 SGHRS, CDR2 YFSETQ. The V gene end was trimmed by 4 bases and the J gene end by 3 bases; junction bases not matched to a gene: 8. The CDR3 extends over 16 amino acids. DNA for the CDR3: TGCGCCAGCAGCCCTAGCGGGATAGCAGACTACAATGAGCAGTTCTTC. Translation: CASSPSGIADYNEQFF.

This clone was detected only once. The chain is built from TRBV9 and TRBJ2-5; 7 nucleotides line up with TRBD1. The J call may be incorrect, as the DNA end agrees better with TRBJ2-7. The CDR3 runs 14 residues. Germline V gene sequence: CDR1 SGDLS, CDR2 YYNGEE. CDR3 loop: CASSPGQLAYEQYF. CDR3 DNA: TGTGCCAGCAGCCCGGGACAGCTGGCCTACGAGCAGTACTTC.

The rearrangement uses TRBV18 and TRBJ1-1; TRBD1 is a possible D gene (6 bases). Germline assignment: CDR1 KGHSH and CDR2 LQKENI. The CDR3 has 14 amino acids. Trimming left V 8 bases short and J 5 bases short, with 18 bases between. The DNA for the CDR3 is TGTGCCAGCATGGACAGTCTGGGAAAGACTGAAGCTTTCTTT. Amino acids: CASMDSLGKTEAFF.

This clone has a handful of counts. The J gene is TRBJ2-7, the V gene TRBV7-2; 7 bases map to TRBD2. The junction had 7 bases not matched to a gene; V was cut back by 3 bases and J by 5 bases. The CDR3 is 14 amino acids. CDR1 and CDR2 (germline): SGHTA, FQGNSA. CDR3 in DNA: TGTGCCAGCAGCTTCGGCGGGAGTGTCGACGAGCAGTACTTC. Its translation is CASSFGGSVDEQYF.

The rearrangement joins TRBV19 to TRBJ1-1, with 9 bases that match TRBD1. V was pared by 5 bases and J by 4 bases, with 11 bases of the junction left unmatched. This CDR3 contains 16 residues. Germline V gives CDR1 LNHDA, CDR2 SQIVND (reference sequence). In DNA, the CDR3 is TGTGCCAGTAGTCCCGGGACAGGGATCTTTGGCACTGAAGCTTTCTTT. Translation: CASSPGTGIFGTEAFF.

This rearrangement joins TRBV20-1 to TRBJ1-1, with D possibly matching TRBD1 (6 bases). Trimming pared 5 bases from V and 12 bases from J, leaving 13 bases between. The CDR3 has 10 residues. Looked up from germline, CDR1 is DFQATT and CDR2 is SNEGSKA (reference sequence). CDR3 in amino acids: CSAHGTTSFF. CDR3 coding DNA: TGCAGTGCTCACGGGACAACTTCTTTCTTT.

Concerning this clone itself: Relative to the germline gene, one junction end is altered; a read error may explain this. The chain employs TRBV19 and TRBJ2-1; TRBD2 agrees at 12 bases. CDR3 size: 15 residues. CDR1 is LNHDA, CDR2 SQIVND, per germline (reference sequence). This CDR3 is CASSPSGRASNKQFF. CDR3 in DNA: TGTGCCAGTAGCCCTAGCGGGAGGGCAAGCAATAAGCAGTTCTTC. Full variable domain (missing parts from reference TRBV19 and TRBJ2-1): DGGITQSPKYLFRKEGQNVTLSCEQNLNHDAMYWYRQDPGQGLRLIYYSQIVNDFQKGDIAEGYSVSREKKESFPLTVTSAQKNPTAFYLCASSPSGRASNKQFFGPGTRLTVL.

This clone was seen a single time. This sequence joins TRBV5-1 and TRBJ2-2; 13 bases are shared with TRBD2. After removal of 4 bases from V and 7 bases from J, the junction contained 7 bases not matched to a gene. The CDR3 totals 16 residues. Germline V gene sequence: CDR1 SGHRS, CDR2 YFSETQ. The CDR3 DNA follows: TGCGCCAGCAGCACATATGGACTAGCGGGAGACGGGGAGCTGTTTTTT. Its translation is CASSTYGLAGDGELFF.

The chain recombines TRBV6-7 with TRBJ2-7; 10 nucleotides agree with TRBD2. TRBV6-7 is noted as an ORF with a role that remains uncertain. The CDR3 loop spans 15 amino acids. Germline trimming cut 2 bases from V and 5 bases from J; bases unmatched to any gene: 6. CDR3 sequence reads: CASSYPSGSINEQYF. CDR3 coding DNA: TGTGCCAGCAGTTACCCTAGCGGGAGTATCAACGAGCAGTACTTC.